This T cell receptor (beta chain) emerged from a study of T cell responses to AZD1222 COVID-19 vaccine. Generated by immunoSEQ multiplex PCR, the TCRdb table keeps only in-frame clones and is missing some. Here the sample spans fewer than 90,000 clones, around 90% being singletons. The germline V gene has CDR1 SGHVS and CDR2 FQNEAQ. This CDR3 is built from 14 residues. V lost 1 base to trimming and J lost 9 bases; unmatched junction nucleotides: 6. The input for sequencing was peripheral blood, taken on day 0 of AZD1222 vaccination. The receptor was isolated from an adult in good health. The J gene is TRBJ2-1, the V gene TRBV7-8; TRBD2 matches at 7 bases. CDR3 nucleotides: TGTGCCAGCAGCTTAGAGGCGGGAGAGTTTGAGCAGTTCTTC. Translation gives CASSLEAGEFEQFF.